This T cell receptor (beta chain) was recorded in a study of T cell responses to AZD1222 COVID-19 vaccine. General study findings and limits: Reports indicate that nearly half of spike-specific TCRs are directed at unmutated variant regions. The study sampled repertoires only after the peak T cell response. Among those given AZD1222, only 6 or 7 were seropositive at baseline. Donors were mostly white British, more females; clonal diversity possibly underestimated.

Using immunoSEQ multiplex PCR, the repertoire was profiled, and TCRdb retains in-frame clones only, with some absent. The sample holds just under 90,000 clones; roughly 87% are singletons and the top ten take around 5.5%. A note on this clone: No antigen is known for it.

The CDR3 extends over 18 amino acids. The clonotype originates from an adult in good health. The input for sequencing was peripheral blood, taken on day 0 of AZD1222 vaccination. This chain uses TRBV21-1 with TRBJ1-5; the tabulated D call, TRBD1, remains unverified against the DNA. TRBV21-1 has pseudogene status. The CDR3 protein is CASSPLGVRVGSNQPQHF. As DNA, the CDR3 is TGTGCCAGCAGCCCCCTAGGGGTTAGAGTTGGTAGCAATCAGCCCCAGCATTTT.